This is a list of T cell receptor beta chains from one sample in a study of blood T cell repertoires in COVID-19. Clones were sequenced by immunoSEQ multiplex PCR, and TCRdb holds only the in-frame ones, with some missing. Here the sample spans 300,000 to 450,000 clones, more than 70% being singletons. Sequencing input: PBMCs or T cells enriched from blood (not recorded which). These receptors originate from a middle-aged man in a cohort exposed to, infected with or recovered from COVID-19 (not recorded which). CDR3s include the opening cysteine and the closing phenylalanine or tryptophan. A D gene is named only where the DNA matches it firmly. Clone size appears in some rows only: once, few, many, or a class for an expanded clone.

clone_size | d_call | cdr3_length | j_call | v_call | cdr3_nt | cdr3_aa
. | . | 12 | TRBJ1-2 | TRBV5-1 | TGCGCCAGCTTCCGGCAGGGCCATGGCTACACCTTC | CASFRQGHGYTF
. | . | 14 | TRBJ1-2 | TRBV5-5 | TGTGCCAGCAGCCCTGGCTGGTCCCCGGGTGGCTACACCTTC | CASSPGWSPGGYTF
. | TRBD2 | 14 | TRBJ2-1 | TRBV5-1 | TGCGCCAGCAGAGGGACTAGCGGATCTAATGAGCAGTTCTTC | CASRGTSGSNEQFF
. | TRBD1 | 15 | TRBJ1-2 | TRBV18 | TGTGCCAGCTCACCACCAGGGGACAGGGGGTATGGCTACACCTTC | CASSPPGDRGYGYTF
. | . | 15 | TRBJ2-1 | TRBV5-4 | TGTGCCAGCAGCCCCGGGTACATCTCCTACAATGAGCAGTTCTTC | CASSPGYISYNEQFF
. | TRBD1 | 16 | TRBJ2-6 | TRBV3-1/TRBV3-2 | TGTGCCAGCAGCCGCTTGACAGGGTCTGGGGCCAACGTCCTGACTTTC | CASSRLTGSGANVLTF
. | TRBD1 | 15 | TRBJ1-5 | TRBV10-3 | TGTGCCATCAGTTGGGGACAGGGAGACAATCAGCCCCAGCATTTT | CAISWGQGDNQPQHF
. | TRBD1 | 15 | TRBJ2-3 | TRBV18 | TGTGCCAGCTCAGCGAGACAGGGTCGCACAGATACGCAGTATTTT | CASSARQGRTDTQYF
once | . | 13 | TRBJ1-2 | TRBV6-5 | TGTGCCAGCAGTTACTCCGTTAACTATGGCTACACCTTC | CASSYSVNYGYTF
. | . | 11 | TRBJ1-6 | TRBV20-1 | TGCAGTGCTTCGGGGGATACTGGACTTCACTTT | CSASGDTGLHF
once | . | 14 | TRBJ1-1 | TRBV28 | TGTGCCAGCAGTCCGTGGACGGGAACAACTGAAGCTTTCTTT | CASSPWTGTTEAFF
. | . | 12 | TRBJ1-3 | TRBV29-1 | TGCAGCGCCGCCGGGACAGGAAACACCATATATTTT | CSAAGTGNTIYF
. | TRBD1 | 15 | TRBJ2-5 | TRBV5-1 | TGCGCCAGCAAGCCTGGGACAGCGTACCAAGAGACCCAGTACTTC | CASKPGTAYQETQYF
few | . | 15 | TRBJ2-7 | TRBV2 | TGTGCCAGCAGGGCCCGACAGGTTAGGACCTACGAGCAGTACTTC | CASRARQVRTYEQYF
. | TRBD1 | 14 | TRBJ2-7 | TRBV6-5 | TGTGCCAGCGGACTGACAGGGAACTCCTACGAGCAGTACTTC | CASGLTGNSYEQYF
. | TRBD1 | 13 | TRBJ2-7 | TRBV10-1 | TGCGCCAGCAGATCGGGACAGGCGGGAGAGCAGTACTTC | CASRSGQAGEQYF
. | . | 12 | TRBJ2-7 | TRBV6-5 | TGTGCCAGCAGTCGTCCCCTTTACGAGCAGTACTTC | CASSRPLYEQYF
. | TRBD2 | 16 | TRBJ2-2 | TRBV5-4 | TGTGCCAGCAGCATAGGACTAGCCCCGAACACCGGGGAGCTGTTTTTT | CASSIGLAPNTGELFF
. | TRBD1 | 15 | TRBJ1-2 | TRBV6-1 | TGTGCCAGCAGTGAACCTTGGCAGGGGGACTATGGCTACACCTTC | CASSEPWQGDYGYTF
. | TRBD1 | 15 | TRBJ1-2 | TRBV11-2 | TGTGCCAGCAGCCCGGGGACAGAAGCTAACTATGGCTACACCTTC | CASSPGTEANYGYTF
. | TRBD2 | 14 | TRBJ2-1 | TRBV6-6 | TGTGCCAGCAGAGAATCTAGCGGGAGGAATGAGCAGTTCTTC | CASRESSGRNEQFF
. | TRBD2 | 15 | TRBJ2-3 | TRBV7-8 | TGTGCCAGCAGCTTAACGGGAGGCATCACAGATACGCAGTATTTT | CASSLTGGITDTQYF
. | . | 13 | TRBJ2-7 | TRBV28 | TGTGCCAGCAGTCTGACACCTACCTACGAGCAGTACTTC | CASSLTPTYEQYF
. | TRBD2 | 17 | TRBJ2-1 | TRBV4-1 | TGCGCCAGCAGCCACGGAAGCGGGAGTAGGACCTACAATGAGCAGTTCTTC | CASSHGSGSRTYNEQFF
. | . | 16 | TRBJ2-7 | TRBV11-2 | TGTGCCAGCAGCTTAGCTCCGGGACTCTTGGTGTACGAGCAGTACTTC | CASSLAPGLLVYEQYF
. | TRBD1 | 16 | TRBJ1-1 | TRBV9 | TGTGCCAGCAGCCCGAGGACAGGGGAAATGAACACTGAAGCTTTCTTT | CASSPRTGEMNTEAFF
. | TRBD2 | 16 | TRBJ2-3 | TRBV15 | TGTGCCACCAGCAACCCGACTAGCGGATACACAGATACGCAGTATTTT | CATSNPTSGYTDTQYF
. | TRBD1 | 15 | TRBJ2-3 | TRBV6-5 | TGTGCCAGCAGTCTACAGGGGGCTAGCACAGATACGCAGTATTTT | CASSLQGASTDTQYF
. | TRBD2 | 14 | TRBJ2-1 | TRBV20-1 | TGCAGTGCTAGTAGAGCGGGAGGGGTAAATGAGCAGTTCTTC | CSASRAGGVNEQFF
. | TRBD1 | 14 | TRBJ1-1 | TRBV27 | TGTGCCAGCAGTTCCGGACAGGGGGAGGGTGAAGCTTTCTTT | CASSSGQGEGEAFF
. | TRBD1 | 15 | TRBJ2-7 | TRBV6-5 | TGTGCCAGCAGTTACTCGACCAGGACAGGGGGCGAGCAGTACTTC | CASSYSTRTGGEQYF
. | . | 14 | TRBJ1-1 | TRBV5-5 | TGTGCCAGCAATCGGGCTACCAAAGCGGCTGAAGCTTTCTTT | CASNRATKAAEAFF
. | TRBD2 | 16 | TRBJ2-3 | TRBV7-2 | TGTGCCAGCAGCCCCCTCGAGGCGGGAGACACAGATACGCAGTATTTT | CASSPLEAGDTDTQYF
. | . | 15 | TRBJ2-7 | TRBV25-1 | TGTGCCAGCAGTAATACAGGGAGTCTCTCCTACGAGCAGTACTTC | CASSNTGSLSYEQYF
once | TRBD1 | 16 | TRBJ2-1 | TRBV24-1 | TGTGCCACCAGTGACCTAGGGACAGGGGTGGTCAATGAGCAGTTCTTC | CATSDLGTGVVNEQFF
. | TRBD2 | 15 | TRBJ2-2 | TRBV2 | TGTGCCAGCAGCATTCGGGAGGGCGGCACCGGGGAGCTGTTTTTT | CASSIREGGTGELFF
. | . | 14 | TRBJ1-6 | TRBV6-4 | TGTGCCAGCAGTGAAGTCAGGGATAATTCACCCCTCCACTTT | CASSEVRDNSPLHF
few | TRBD2 | 16 | TRBJ2-1 | TRBV11-2 | TGTGCCAGCAGCTTAGTCGGCGGGAGGGCCGGCAATGAGCAGTTCTTC | CASSLVGGRAGNEQFF
once | . | 17 | TRBJ1-1 | TRBV29-1 | TGCAGCGTAGTGCGCGACCCGGGCCCCCCAGGAGGCAATGAAGCTTTCTTT | CSVVRDPGPPGGNEAFF
. | TRBD2 | 14 | TRBJ2-3 | TRBV2 | TGTGCCAGCAGGGCTAGCGGAGGCACAGATACGCAGTATTTT | CASRASGGTDTQYF
. | . | 16 | TRBJ2-1 | TRBV11-2 | TGTGCCAGCAGCTTAGAAAGGACGGGAAGGTACAATGAGCAGTTCTTC | CASSLERTGRYNEQFF
. | . | 13 | TRBJ1-2 | TRBV28 | TGTGCCAGCAGTTTCGAGGGAGTAAGGAGCTACACCTTC | CASSFEGVRSYTF
. | . | 12 | TRBJ2-1 | TRBV18 | TGTGCCAGCTCACCCGAGGTAGGTGAGCAGTTCTTC | CASSPEVGEQFF
. | TRBD1 | 15 | TRBJ1-3 | TRBV11-2 | TGTGCCAGCAGCCGACCGGGACAGGTAGCGGACACCATATATTTT | CASSRPGQVADTIYF
. | TRBD2 | 15 | TRBJ2-1 | TRBV28 | TGTGCCAGCAGTCCCCTCCGATCGCGGGAGGGCGGTTCGTTCTTC | CASSPLRSREGGSFF